This paragraph reports one T cell receptor (beta chain). The antigen remains unidentified. Use of 60 Vbeta and 13 Jbeta primers characterized the PCR. Only in-frame clones appear in the TCRdb table, and some are missing; sequencing was by immunoSEQ multiplex PCR. The table has 85,000 to 100,000 clones, under 85% seen once; the top ten hold 4.1%. This entry is derived from a study of cytomegalovirus exposure and HLA in healthy donors. Study-wide points: An apparent linkage of common viral pathogens to several of the most significant clusters emerged in a later analysis. By HLA locus, TCR association rates varied in a later analysis, with DRB1 showing the most and HLA-C the fewest.

Trimming took off 1 base at V and 2 bases at J, with 11 bases between the two ends. The CDR3 spans 15 residues. The germline V gene encodes CDR1 SEHNR and CDR2 FQNEAQ (reference sequence). Source material: PBMCs. This TCR derives from a woman in her 40s in good health and CMV-seropositive. The rearrangement links TRBV7-9 to TRBJ2-5; D is ambiguous. CDR3 sequence (DNA): TGTGCCAGCAGCTTAGGTTTGCGGCAGCAAGAGACCCAGTACTTC. Translating gives CASSLGLRQQETQYF.